This TCR beta chain is drawn from a study of immune evolution from preneoplasia to lung adenocarcinoma. The CDR3 is 14 residues long. Germline CDR1 reads SGHNT; CDR2 reads YYREEE (reference sequence). After removal of 4 bases from V and 5 bases from J, the junction contained 6 bases not matched to a gene. Here immunoSEQ multiplex PCR was the method, and the copy in TCRdb shows in-frame clones only, minus some. The sample yields 35,000 or so clones, roughly 68% seen once. This receptor was identified in a person between 60 and 69 years old with lung adenocarcinoma. This chain links TRBV5-4 with TRBJ2-4, with 7 nucleotides matching TRBD1. Sequencing was done on a sample of FFPE invasive lung adenocarcinoma tissue. In nucleotides, the CDR3 is TGTGCCAGCAGCGCAGGGGGTGGCGAAAACATTCAGTACTTC. Its translation is CASSAGGGENIQYF.